The T cell receptor (beta chain) described here comes from a study of blood T cell repertoires in COVID-19. Looking at the study overall: Acute-phase and convalescent COVID-19 samples originated in the United States, Italy and Spain. Sources were T cells, B-cell-depleted T cells, or PBMCs; the material itself was cDNA or gDNA.

The protocol was immunoSEQ multiplex PCR, while the TCRdb copy is restricted to in-frame clones and leaves out a portion. The sample holds about 150,000 clones; roughly four fifths are singletons and the top ten take roughly 1.5%. The germline CDR1 and CDR2 sequences are SGHNT and YYREEE (reference sequence). V dropped 5 bases and J dropped 6; count of bases not matched to a gene: 3. The CDR3 is made up of 13 amino acids. The rearrangement joins TRBV5-4 to TRBJ2-2; 8 nucleotides align to TRBD1. The origin of this receptor is a man at least 80 years old with acute or convalescent COVID-19. Source material: peripheral blood. CDR3 loop: CASRTGAAGELFF. The CDR3, as DNA: TGTGCCAGCAGGACAGGGGCAGCCGGGGAGCTGTTTTTT.